This TCR beta chain is from a study of OX40 agonist ivuxolimab in advanced cancers. Notes on the study in general: Both blood CD4+ and CD8+ T cells showed clonal growth by week 6 at 0.1 to 3.0 mg/kg.

On this clone: Its antigen is unknown.

The table came from immunoSEQ multiplex PCR; TCRdb's copy has only in-frame clones and leaves some out. The table has more than 75,000 clones, roughly 87% seen once. The receptor was isolated from an adult with an advanced solid tumor such as melanoma, head and neck, liver or kidney cancer. The sample in question was CD4+ or CD8+ T cells sorted from blood, obtained in a trial of the OX40 agonist ivuxolimab.

Here the CDR3 reads CASSQVPLSNQPQHF. CDR3 bases: TGCGCCAGCAGCCAAGTCCCACTGAGCAATCAGCCCCAGCATTTT. The chain carries TRBV4-1 and TRBJ1-5; D unclear. This CDR3 comprises 15 residues. Trimming took 1 base from V and 1 from J, leaving 8 bases between them. The germline V gene encodes CDR1 MGHRA and CDR2 YSYEKL.